Each of the 16 T cell receptor beta chains below was sequenced from the same sample in a study of response to subunit inactivated influenza vaccine. TCRdb used MiXCR to reprocess the RT-PCR reads, holding one entry per CDR3 protein. Of hundreds of thousands of distinct CDR3 sequences in the sample, about 25% were seen once. The material sequenced was CD4+ T cells sorted from PBMCs, taken 5 days after vaccination. Every receptor here comes from a man aged 45 to 65 who received an inactivated influenza vaccine.

This clonotype was seen more than once but under ten times. The CDR3: CASSFLIGGWRSGSYEQYF. CDR3 in DNA: TGTGCCAGCAGTTTCCTGATTGGGGGTTGGAGGTCCGGCTCCTACGAGCAGTACTTC. The genes are TRBV6-2 or TRBV6-3 and TRBJ2-7; D is possibly TRBD1 or TRBD2 (5 bases each). CDR1 and CDR2 from the germline V gene are MNHEY and SVGEGT. The CDR3 has 19 residues. Trimming shortened V by 4 bases and J by 0 bases, and 25 bases separated the two germline ends.

The chain employs TRBV7-2 and TRBJ2-7, with 8 bases that match TRBD2. The CDR3 is 15 residues long. CDR1 is SGHTA and CDR2 is FQGNSA in the germline V gene. Germline trimming cut 0 bases from V and 4 bases from J; bases unmatched to any gene: 5. The CDR3 DNA reads TGTGCCAGCAGCTTAGCGGCTAGCGGGCGTTACGAGCAGTACTTC. This sequence encodes CASSLAASGRYEQYF.

The chain links TRBV7-2 to TRBJ2-7; 8 bases are a match to TRBD2. J gave up 0 bases and V 1 base, and 2 bases lay outside the gene matches. CDR3 length: 15 amino acids. Germline CDR1 SGHTA, CDR2 FQGNSA. CDR3 DNA: TGTGCCAGCAGCTTAGTGGGACTAGACTCCTACGAGCAGTACTTC. Its protein is CASSLVGLDSYEQYF.

This sequence joins TRBV20-1 and TRBJ2-1; D may be TRBD2 (5 bases). The CDR3 totals 12 residues. V was cut by 6 bases and J by 2 bases, with 8 bases left in between. CDR1 is DFQATT, CDR2 SNEGSKA, per germline (reference sequence). Here the CDR3 reads CSARRTYNEQFF. CDR3 sequence (DNA): TGCAGTGCCCGGAGGACCTACAATGAGCAGTTCTTC.

The chain uses TRBV12-3 or TRBV12-4 and TRBJ2-5, with D tentatively TRBD1 (5 bases). V was trimmed by 6 bases and J by 4 bases, leaving 15 bases between them. The CDR3 runs 14 residues. The CDR3 bases are TGTGCCAGCAGCCAGAACGGGCAGGGAGAGACCCAGTACTTC. Amino acid sequence: CASSQNGQGETQYF.

The V call is TRBV6-1, the J call TRBJ1-1; 9 positions match TRBD1. The V and J ends lost 4 bases and 4 bases, in that order; junction bases with no gene match: 13. The CDR3 runs 17 residues. CDR1 is MNHNS and CDR2 is SASEGT in the germline V gene. The chain's CDR3 is CASSAMGTGTGSTEAFF. CDR3 coding DNA: TGTGCCAGCAGTGCGATGGGGACAGGGACCGGCAGCACTGAAGCTTTCTTT.

This rearrangement joins TRBV7-2 to TRBJ2-3, with D tentatively TRBD1 or TRBD2 (5 bases each). V lost 7 bases and J 3 bases, leaving 14 bases between the germline ends. CDR3 length: 14 residues. CDR1 is SGHTA and CDR2 is FQGNSA in the germline V gene. This CDR3 reads CASTQDWITDTQYF. For the CDR3, the DNA is TGTGCCAGCACACAGGACTGGATAACAGATACGCAGTATTTT.

This clonotype was detected a few times. This rearrangement joins TRBV12-3 or TRBV12-4 to TRBJ1-5; no firm D call. V lost 4 bases and J 3 bases, leaving 10 bases between the germline ends. The CDR3 loop spans 14 amino acids. CDR3 loop: CASSSQALNQPQHF. CDR3 nucleotide sequence: TGTGCCAGCAGTTCGCAGGCTCTCAATCAGCCCCAGCATTTT.

V gene TRBV2 combines with J gene TRBJ1-2; possible D gene TRBD1, 5 bases. This CDR3 region has 11 residues. Germline CDR1 is SNHLY and CDR2 is FYNNEI. V lost 7 bases, J lost 14 bases, and 17 bases lay in between. The CDR3 spells CASTTQGPRTF. CDR3 DNA: TGTGCCAGCACCACGCAGGGTCCAAGGACCTTC.

This clonotype came up a few times. The rearrangement joins TRBV5-1 to TRBJ1-1, with 8 bases aligning to TRBD1. J lost 6 bases, V lost 0 bases, and 10 bases had no gene match. The CDR3 is 16 amino acids. Germline-derived CDR1 and CDR2 are SGHRS and YFSETQ. CDR3: CASSLEEWTGNAEAFF. The CDR3 nucleotides read TGCGCCAGCAGCTTGGAGGAGTGGACAGGGAATGCTGAAGCTTTCTTT.

V usage is TRBV3-1 and J usage is TRBJ2-7; D not certain. Trimming removed 7 bases at V and 1 base at J, with 14 bases between. Germline CDR1 reads LGHDT; CDR2 reads YNNKEL (reference sequence). The CDR3 spans 14 residues. CDR3 protein: CASTLGPGSYEQYF. For the CDR3, the DNA is TGTGCCAGCACCCTAGGACCGGGTTCCTACGAGCAGTACTTC.

This clonotype occurred a few times. This chain uses TRBV7-2 with TRBJ2-2, with D tentatively TRBD1 (6 bases). Trimming took 3 bases from V and 6 from J, leaving 20 bases between them. The length of the CDR3 is 17 residues. The germline CDR1 and CDR2 sequences are SGHTA and FQGNSA. The CDR3: CASSLGIRAGAAGELFF. In nucleotides, the CDR3 is TGTGCCAGCAGCTTGGGTATTCGCGCAGGGGCAGCCGGGGAGCTGTTTTTT.

The chain employs TRBV29-1 and TRBJ2-1; TRBD1 matches 7 bases. J lost 4 bases, V lost 8 bases, and 14 bases had no gene match. CDR3 length: 15 residues. The germline V gene has CDR1 SQVTM and CDR2 ANQGSEA. The CDR3 loop is CSTGQAAKAYNEQFF. The CDR3 DNA follows: TGCAGCACCGGACAGGCTGCAAAAGCTTACAATGAGCAGTTCTTC.

The chain carries TRBV5-1 and TRBJ2-1; TRBD2 agrees at 8 bases. V was clipped by 6 bases and J by 0 bases; unmatched bases: 2. Germline loops: CDR1 SGHRS, CDR2 YFSETQ. The CDR3 spans 14 residues. The CDR3 DNA is TGCGCCAGCAAGCGGGAGAGCTCCTACAATGAGCAGTTCTTC. Translating it yields CASKRESSYNEQFF.

The gene calls are TRBV4-3 and TRBJ1-4; no clear D. Between the trimmed V and J ends, which lost 6 bases and 2 bases, there was a span of 13 bases. This CDR3 contains 15 residues. Germline V CDR1 and CDR2: LGHNA, YSLEER. The CDR3: CASRPVGVTNEKLFF. CDR3 in DNA: TGCGCCAGCAGGCCCGTTGGAGTGACTAATGAAAAACTGTTTTTT.

The chain joins TRBV2 to TRBJ2-7; 12 positions match TRBD1. CDR1 is SNHLY and CDR2 is FYNNEI in the germline V gene. This CDR3 spans 17 amino acids. V shed 4 bases, J shed 7 bases, and the junction held 14 bases outside the gene matches. The CDR3 sequence is CASSGSRAGQGAKEQYF. The CDR3 DNA follows: TGTGCCAGCAGTGGTTCGAGGGCGGGACAGGGGGCTAAAGAGCAGTACTTC.